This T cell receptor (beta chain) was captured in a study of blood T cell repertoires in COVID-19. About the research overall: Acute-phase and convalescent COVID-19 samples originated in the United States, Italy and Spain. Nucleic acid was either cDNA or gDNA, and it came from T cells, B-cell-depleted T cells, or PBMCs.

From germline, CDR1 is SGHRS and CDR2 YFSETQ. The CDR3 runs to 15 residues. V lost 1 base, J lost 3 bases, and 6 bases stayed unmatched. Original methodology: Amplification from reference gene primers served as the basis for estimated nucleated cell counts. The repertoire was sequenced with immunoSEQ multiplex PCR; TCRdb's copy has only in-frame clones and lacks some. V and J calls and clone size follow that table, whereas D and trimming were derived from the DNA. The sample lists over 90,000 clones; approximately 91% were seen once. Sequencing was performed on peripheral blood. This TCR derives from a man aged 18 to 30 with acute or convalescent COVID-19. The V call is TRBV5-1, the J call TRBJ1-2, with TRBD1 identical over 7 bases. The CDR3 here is CASSLNRGSDYGYTF. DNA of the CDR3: TGCGCCAGCAGCTTGAACAGGGGATCGGACTATGGCTACACCTTC.